Below, one T cell receptor beta chain is given with its context. Its target is unknown. PCR involved 60 Vbeta and 13 Jbeta primers. Some clones are missing from TCRdb's copy, which holds only in-frame ones; the method was immunoSEQ multiplex PCR. The sample holds roughly 98,000 clones, 77% seen once. This entry comes from a study of cytomegalovirus exposure and HLA in healthy donors. Findings and limits, study-wide: A later analysis associated 16,951 TCR beta sequences with HLA alleles at a 0.05 false discovery rate.

The clonotype originates from a female donor in good health and CMV-seronegative. Sequenced sample: PBMCs.

The CDR3 loop reads CASSLNAREQFF. CDR3 DNA: TGTGCCAGCAGCTTAAACGCTCGGGAGCAGTTCTTC. The chain is built from TRBV7-6 and TRBJ2-1; D not certain. Per germline, CDR1 SGHVS and CDR2 FNYEAQ. Deletions cut 2 bases from V and 10 bases from J, with 9 bases between. CDR3 size: 12 residues.